This TCR beta chain was retrieved from a study of technical replicates of blood from a handful of donors. Assay used: immunoSEQ multiplex PCR; TCRdb lists only in-frame clones, some missing. The sample carries about 98,000 clones, 90% to 96% recorded once. V gave up 5 bases and J gave up 3 bases; unmatched junction bases: 5. The germline V gene encodes CDR1 MNHEY and CDR2 SMNVEV (reference sequence). The CDR3 runs 15 residues. This receptor was identified in a human donor in good health. What was sequenced was T cells isolated from PBMCs. This chain connects TRBV27 to TRBJ1-3, with 9 bases identical to TRBD1. The CDR3 DNA is TGTGCCAGCAGTAACGGACAGGGGCTTGGAAACACCATATATTTT. Translation: CASSNGQGLGNTIYF.